One sample yielded the 3 T cell receptor beta chains listed below, sequenced in a study of cytomegalovirus exposure and HLA in healthy donors. It was with 60 Vbeta and 13 Jbeta primers that the PCR ran. Generated by immunoSEQ multiplex PCR, the TCRdb table keeps only in-frame clones and is missing some. The data hold around 200,000 clones, with almost 80% observed a single time. The material sequenced was PBMCs. The receptors derive from a young man in good health and CMV-seronegative.

The chain carries TRBV11-1 and TRBJ2-7, with a weak D call TRBD2 (6 bases). The length of the CDR3 is 17 residues. The V end lost 2 bases, the J end lost 2 bases, and 19 bases lay between the germline ends. The germline gives CDR1 SGHAT, CDR2 FQDESV (reference sequence). CDR3: CASSLSQWRAQTYEQYF. The CDR3 DNA sequence: TGTGCCAGCAGCTTATCCCAGTGGAGGGCGCAGACCTACGAGCAGTACTTC.

V is TRBV13 and J is TRBJ2-7; D might be TRBD1 (6 bases). The CDR3 covers 12 residues. Germline assignment: CDR1 PRHDT and CDR2 FYEKMQ (reference sequence). Trimming took 5 bases from V and 8 from J, leaving 13 bases between them. The DNA of the CDR3 is TGTGCCAGCAGCCCAGGGGCTACGAAGCAGTACTTC. Its translation is CASSPGATKQYF.

In this sample, this clone turned up a few times. The CDR3 here is CASSEYDRSYNEQFF. As DNA, the CDR3 is TGTGCCAGCAGCGAATATGACAGGTCCTACAATGAGCAGTTCTTC. The chain recombines TRBV7-2 with TRBJ2-1; D might be TRBD1 (6 bases). The V end was cut by 5 bases, the J end by 1 base, with 12 bases between. This CDR3 is 15 amino acids long. Germline V gene sequence: CDR1 SGHTA, CDR2 FQGNSA. Full variable domain (outside the CDR3, taken from reference TRBV7-2 and TRBJ2-1): GAGVSQSPSNKVTEKGKDVELRCDPISGHTALYWYRQSLGQGLEFLIYFQGNSAPDKSGLPSDRFSAERTGGSVSTLTIQRTQQEDSAVYLCASSEYDRSYNEQFFGPGTRLTVL.